This T cell receptor (beta chain) emerged from a study of ipilimumab plus nivolumab after autologous stem cell transplantation. Study details: The myeloma cohort included high-risk transplant-naive patients and patients relapsing within 3 years of a first autologous transplant.

Trimming removed 3 bases at V and 3 bases at J, with 20 bases between. The CDR3 has 18 residues. The germline CDR1 and CDR2 sequences are KGHSH and LQKENI. Starting 14 to 28 days after autologous transplant, ipilimumab 1 mg/kg was given. Through week 26, nivolumab 3 mg/kg IV was given weeks 1, 4, 7, 10, then biweekly. The method was immunoSEQ multiplex PCR; TCRdb's version includes in-frame clones alone and lacks a portion of them. The top ten clones hold 0.75% to 1% of a sample with over 35,000 clones, 80% to 95% of them seen once. The source was PBMCs, collected in a trial of ipilimumab plus nivolumab as post-transplant consolidation. The gene calls are TRBV18 and TRBJ1-4; perhaps TRBD1 as D (5 bases). The receptor was derived from a male donor with multiple myeloma. The DNA for the CDR3 is TGTGCCAGCTCACCGGTACTACAGGCAGTGAGGGCTAATGAAAAACTGTTTTTT. It translates to CASSPVLQAVRANEKLFF.